This T cell receptor (beta chain) was sequenced during a study of blood T cell repertoires in COVID-19. The overall study: Samples representing acute and convalescent COVID-19 were sourced from the United States, Italy and Spain.

V was trimmed by 5 bases and J by 7 bases, leaving 24 bases between them. The germline gives CDR1 MNHEY, CDR2 SVGEGT. The CDR3 runs 17 residues. Per the original data handling: Counts of nucleated cells, estimated from reference gene primer amplification, were obtained. Using immunoSEQ multiplex PCR, the repertoire was profiled, and TCRdb retains in-frame clones only, with some absent. From that table come the V and J calls and clone size; the DNA was used to work out D and trimming. The sample holds about 50,000 clones; about 77% are singletons and the top ten take about two fifths. Sequenced input: peripheral blood. This TCR derives from a man between 65 and 85 years old with active or convalescent COVID-19. V is TRBV6-2 or TRBV6-3 and J is TRBJ2-1; D may be TRBD1 (6 bases). CDR3 nucleotides: TGTGCCAGCAGTCGTAACTACGGGACACGGGTGAAGAATGAGCAGTTCTTC. Protein product: CASSRNYGTRVKNEQFF.